The 4 T cell receptor beta chains below all came from one sample that was sequenced in a study of blood T cell repertoires in COVID-19. Clones were read by immunoSEQ multiplex PCR, and TCRdb kept only the in-frame ones, dropping some. The table includes roughly 250,000 clones, approximately 86% detected once. The specimen was peripheral blood. These receptor sequences come from a woman aged 55-69 years with active or convalescent COVID-19.

J is TRBJ1-5 and V is TRBV21-1; TRBD1 was called by the table and not checked on the DNA. TRBV21-1 is assigned pseudogene status. The CDR3 covers 20 residues. The CDR3 DNA follows: TGTGCCAGCAGCACCCGTCTTAAGGGACACGGGCATTATAGCAATCAGCCCCAGCATTTT. As protein: CASSTRLKGHGHYSNQPQHF.

The rearrangement uses TRBV12-5 and TRBJ2-7; 7 bases align to TRBD2. This CDR3 has 16 amino acids. In germline, CDR1 is LGHNT, CDR2 FRNRAP. V gave up 0 bases and J gave up 6 bases; unmatched junction bases: 11. CDR3 in DNA: TGTGCTAGTGGTTTGGTACTCACCGGGAGGTTAAGCGAGCAGTACTTC. This gives the protein CASGLVLTGRLSEQYF.

The chain uses TRBV2 and TRBJ2-7; TRBD2 aligns across 8 bases. The CDR3 sequence is 13 residues long. Germline V gene data show CDR1 as SNHLY and CDR2 as FYNNEI. V lost 6 bases to trimming and J lost 4 bases; unmatched junction nucleotides: 5. The CDR3 DNA reads TGTGCCAGCAGGCAAGCGGGGGCATACGAGCAGTACGTC. This translates into CASRQAGAYEQYV.

This clone occurred a few times. The rearrangement uses TRBV2 and TRBJ1-1; D remains ambiguous. Germline V lookup: CDR1 SNHLY, CDR2 FYNNEI. Trimming removed 3 bases at V and 11 bases at J, with 13 bases between. The CDR3 totals 12 residues. The CDR3 DNA is TGTGCCAGCAGTGAGGTCGGGCGGAGGGCTTTCTTT. Its protein is CASSEVGRRAFF.